This T cell receptor (beta chain) stems from a study of cytomegalovirus exposure and HLA in healthy donors. Study-wide points: Some highly shared sequence variants likely arose as a pipeline artifact. Cytomegalovirus status was reportedly diagnosed by the classifier with high specificity and sensitivity. The study put under 200 TCR beta chains on its list as cytomegalovirus-associated. In a later analysis, an Asian-associated ancestry cluster reportedly showed fewer N-insertions than the roughly 690-donor mean.

This clone was counted ten times or more. The target antigen is unknown. The PCR made use of 60 Vbeta and 13 Jbeta primers. Sequenced by immunoSEQ multiplex PCR; TCRdb stores in-frame clones only, minus some. The data contain about 160,000 clones, 65% to 80% of them singletons. The source is a man aged 35 to 55 in good health and CMV-seronegative. The sample consisted of PBMCs.

The CDR3 loop reads CAWSSQGLPQYF. The CDR3 region has the DNA TGTGCCTGGAGTTCACAGGGCCTCCCCCAGTACTTC. The chain has TRBV30 and TRBJ2-7; perhaps TRBD1 as D (6 bases). This CDR3 contains 12 residues. The germline gives CDR1 GTSNPN, CDR2 SVGIG (reference sequence). The ends were cut back, 2 bases at V and 10 bases at J, with 15 bases in the middle.